These 6 T cell receptor beta chains were sequenced from one sample in a study of regulatory T cells in long-lasting Graves disease. Stated time point: newly diagnosed GD, antithyroid drugs for less than 3 months. There was RNA extracted from PBMCs, and the TCR library was made from it. TCR beta libraries were built with iRepertoire HTBI primers and Arm-PCR of CDR3 regions. TCRdb itself ran the multiplex PCR reads through MiXCR, one entry per CDR3 protein. Of approximately 300,000 distinct CDR3 sequences in the sample, over 15% were seen once. This specimen consisted of peripheral blood mononuclear cells (PBMCs), obtained at new diagnosis, from a patient treated with antithyroid drugs. These receptors originate from a female donor with Graves disease.

This clonotype was observed many times. In nucleotides, the CDR3 is TGTGCCAGCAGCTTGTCGACCGGAGAAGAGACCCAGTACTTC. It encodes CASSLSTGEETQYF. This sequence joins TRBV13 and TRBJ2-5; D is uncertain. Germline V gene lookup returns CDR1 PRHDT and CDR2 FYEKMQ (reference sequence). The CDR3 loop spans 14 amino acids. V was pared by 3 bases and J by 3 bases, with 11 bases between.

The V gene is TRBV5-6, the J gene TRBJ2-2, with D unresolved. Trimming took off 0 bases at V and 3 bases at J, with 9 bases between the two ends. Per germline, CDR1 SGHDT and CDR2 YYEEEE. This CDR3 comprises 15 residues. CDR3 protein: CASSLAQIYTGELFF. For the CDR3, the DNA is TGTGCCAGCAGCTTGGCCCAGATATACACCGGGGAGCTGTTTTTT.

This clonotype was detected many times. The chain has TRBV18 and TRBJ1-3, with D maybe TRBD1 (5 bases). Germline lookup yields CDR1 KGHSH and CDR2 LQKENI. The CDR3 length is 15 residues. The V end lost 6 bases, the J end lost 0 bases, and 12 bases lay between the germline ends. The CDR3 nucleotides read TGTGCCAGCTCGGGACTCCAAGCCTCTGGAAACACCATATATTTT. This sequence encodes CASSGLQASGNTIYF.

This clonotype was counted at least ten times. The chain couples TRBV12-3 or TRBV12-4 to TRBJ2-3, with 13 bases lining up with TRBD2. The junction had 7 bases not matched to a gene; V was cut back by 6 bases and J by 4 bases. CDR3 size: 16 residues. In DNA form, the CDR3 reads TGTGCCAGCAGGTCCGGGACTAGCGGGACGGCAGATACGCAGTATTTT. It is translated as CASRSGTSGTADTQYF.

V usage is TRBV20-1 and J usage is TRBJ1-1; D is unresolved. This CDR3 is 12 amino acids long. Trimming removed 2 bases from V and 5 bases from J, with 9 bases in between. CDR1 and CDR2 from the germline V gene are DFQATT and SNEGSKA (reference sequence). The CDR3 coding sequence is TGCAGTGCTAGAAAGGAGAGGACTGAAGCTTTCTTT. Amino acids: CSARKERTEAFF.

This clonotype was observed a few times. CDR3 amino acids: CASSGGAAVQETQYF. The CDR3 DNA reads TGTGCCAGCAGCGGAGGCGCAGCGGTGCAAGAGACCCAGTACTTC. This chain uses TRBV9 with TRBJ2-5; D might be TRBD2 (5 bases). CDR3 length equals 15 residues. V lost 3 bases, J lost 2 bases, and 14 bases lay in between. Germline CDR1 is SGDLS and CDR2 is YYNGEE.